This passage covers 30 T cell receptor beta chains from one sample sequenced in a study of blood T cell repertoires in COVID-19. The method was immunoSEQ multiplex PCR; TCRdb's version includes in-frame clones alone and lacks a portion of them. The sample lists 250,000 to 300,000 clones; roughly 93% were seen once. Source material: PBMCs or T cells enriched from blood (not recorded which). These receptors all stem from a woman between 40 and 55 years old with acute COVID-19.

The chain joins TRBV4-1 to TRBJ2-3; D uncertain. CDR1 MGHRA and CDR2 YSYEKL come from the germline V gene. V lost 0 bases to trimming and J lost 0 bases, with 7 bases between them. CDR3 length: 15 residues. The CDR3 loop reads CASSQEMASTDTQYF. In DNA form, the CDR3 reads TGCGCCAGCAGCCAAGAGATGGCCAGCACAGATACGCAGTATTTT.

This sequence joins TRBV12-5 and TRBJ1-6; D is ambiguous. V lost 0 bases and J 7 bases, leaving 22 bases between the germline ends. In germline, CDR1 is LGHNT, CDR2 FRNRAP. This CDR3 contains 19 residues. CDR3 protein: CASGLVPHRLTSSNSPLHF. The CDR3 DNA sequence: TGTGCTAGTGGTTTGGTACCCCACCGCCTTACCAGTTCGAATTCACCCCTCCACTTT.

Note on this clone: This sample includes further DNA sequences coding for the same CDR3. The chain recombines TRBV30 with TRBJ1-5; no firm D call. CDR3 size: 12 residues. CDR1 is GTSNPN and CDR2 is SVGIG in the germline V gene (reference sequence). V lost 1 base and J lost 7, with 8 bases in between. The DNA of the CDR3 is TGTGCCTGGAGTGGGGGAGGGCAGCCCCAGCATTTT. Its translation: CAWSGGGQPQHF.

The chain uses TRBV9 and TRBJ1-3; TRBD1 is a possible D gene (5 bases). Trimming removed 4 bases from V and 0 bases from J, with 11 bases in between. Germline CDR1 is SGDLS and CDR2 is YYNGEE. The CDR3 sequence is 15 residues long. The CDR3 DNA follows: TGTGCCAGCAGCCCCTACGACAGCTCTGGAAACACCATATATTTT. It codes for CASSPYDSSGNTIYF.

This chain links TRBV6-5 with TRBJ1-3, with D possibly matching TRBD1 (6 bases). Trimming took 0 bases from V and 4 from J, leaving 10 bases between them. The CDR3 length is 15 residues. Germline assignment: CDR1 MNHEY and CDR2 SVGAGI. The CDR3 DNA reads as TGTGCCAGCAGTTACTCGAGCAGGGGAGGAAACACCATATATTTT. Translation gives CASSYSSRGGNTIYF.

This clone is a singleton in its sample. J is TRBJ2-3 and V is TRBV2; maybe TRBD2 (6 bases). The CDR3 has 15 amino acids. The V end was cut by 3 bases, the J end by 6 bases, with 16 bases between. The V gene's germline CDR1 is SNHLY and CDR2 FYNNEI. Written as DNA, the CDR3 is TGTGCCAGCAGTGACCGGGTACGGGGGTATGATACGCAGTATTTT. This translates into CASSDRVRGYDTQYF.

The V gene is TRBV7-2, the J gene TRBJ1-1; TRBD1 is a possible D gene (6 bases). Germline CDR1 reads SGHTA; CDR2 reads FQGNSA. The CDR3 has 15 amino acids. Trimming shortened V by 1 base and J by 4 bases, and 13 bases separated the two germline ends. The CDR3 DNA reads TGTGCCAGCAGCTTAGATTGGAGCAGGGGCACTGAAGCTTTCTTT. Amino acids: CASSLDWSRGTEAFF.

This chain uses TRBV27 with TRBJ1-6; 8 bases are shared with TRBD1. The CDR3 is made up of 14 amino acids. The V gene end was trimmed by 4 bases and the J gene end by 9 bases; junction bases not matched to a gene: 5. CDR1 is MNHEY, CDR2 SMNVEV, per germline (reference sequence). The CDR3 sequence is CASSYKDRGSPLHF. In DNA form, the CDR3 reads TGTGCCAGCAGTTATAAAGACAGGGGTTCACCCCTCCACTTT.

The chain combines TRBV30 with TRBJ2-2, with a possible D match to TRBD1 (8 bases). The V and J ends lost 4 bases and 2 bases respectively, with 20 bases between them. The CDR3 is 17 residues long. Germline V gene sequence: CDR1 GTSNPN, CDR2 SVGIG (reference sequence). CDR3 sequence: CAWTGGTGTGNTGELFF. The CDR3 bases are TGTGCCTGGACCGGGGGGACCGGGACAGGAAACACCGGGGAGCTGTTTTTT.

V usage is TRBV13 and J usage is TRBJ1-2, with 11 bases lining up with TRBD1. The CDR3 runs 15 residues. Unmatched junction bases numbered 6, after V lost 5 bases and J lost 4 bases. Per germline, CDR1 PRHDT and CDR2 FYEKMQ (reference sequence). The CDR3 DNA reads as TGTGCCAGCAGCCGCGGACAGGGGGCGAGCTATGGCTACACCTTC. It encodes CASSRGQGASYGYTF.

The gene calls are TRBV7-2 and TRBJ1-1; D perhaps matches TRBD1 (5 bases). CDR1 SGHTA and CDR2 FQGNSA come from the germline V gene. Trimming took off 2 bases at V and 2 bases at J, with 9 bases between the two ends. The CDR3 spans 14 residues. CDR3 in amino acids: CASSLWGLNTEAFF. The CDR3 DNA reads TGTGCCAGCAGCTTATGGGGACTTAACACTGAAGCTTTCTTT.

This chain links TRBV6-1 with TRBJ1-5, with D possibly being TRBD1 (5 bases). In germline, CDR1 is MNHNS, CDR2 SASEGT. Deletions cut 2 bases from V and 9 bases from J, with 14 bases between. The CDR3 is 14 amino acids. The CDR3 DNA reads TGTGCCAGCAGTGAATATAGACAGACCGGGCCCCAGCATTTT. This gives the protein CASSEYRQTGPQHF.

This sequence joins TRBV3-1 (or the pseudogene TRBV3-2) and TRBJ1-1; 8 bases map to TRBD1. CDR1 and CDR2 from the germline V gene are LGHDT and YNNKEL (reference sequence). The length of the CDR3 is 14 residues. With 4 bases clipped from V and 6 bases from J, the junction kept 7 bases outside the gene matches. For the CDR3, the DNA is TGTGCCAGCAGCCGAGACAGGGGTAGGGCTGAAGCTTTCTTT. It encodes CASSRDRGRAEAFF.

The V and J genes are TRBV9 and TRBJ2-5; TRBD2 aligns across 8 bases. Germline-derived CDR1 and CDR2 are SGDLS and YYNGEE. This CDR3 has 17 amino acids. V shed 4 bases and J 4 bases; nucleotides not matched to a gene: 15. This CDR3 is CASSTHPVVAGRETQYF. CDR3 nucleotide sequence: TGTGCCAGCAGCACCCACCCGGTGGTAGCGGGGAGAGAGACCCAGTACTTC.

The chain uses TRBV19 and TRBJ1-6; 7 nucleotides line up with TRBD1. CDR3 length equals 15 residues. Trimming at V came to 3 bases and at J to 6 bases, leaving 5 bases not matched to a gene. Per germline, CDR1 LNHDA and CDR2 SQIVND (reference sequence). The CDR3 DNA reads as TGTGCCAGTAGTATCACAGGGGCTGGTAATTCACCCCTCCACTTT. Translation: CASSITGAGNSPLHF.

The rearrangement joins TRBV2 to TRBJ2-7; 8 nucleotides align to TRBD1. Germline CDR1 and CDR2: SNHLY and FYNNEI. This CDR3 is 13 amino acids long. With V trimmed by 5 bases and J by 3 bases, 3 bases remained unmatched. The DNA of the CDR3 is TGTGCCAGCAGTAGGGACAGGAGCTACGAGCAGTACTTC. Translating gives CASSRDRSYEQYF. The full variable domain, its missing parts supplied by reference TRBV2 and TRBJ2-7, is EPEVTQTPSHQVTQMGQEVILRCVPISNHLYFYWYRQILGQKVEFLVSFYNNEISEKSEIFDDQFSVERPDGSNFTLKIRSTKLEDSAMYFCASSRDRSYEQYFGPGTRLTVT.

This sequence joins TRBV5-6 and TRBJ1-5; D possibly corresponds to TRBD1 (5 bases). The V end was cut by 3 bases, the J end by 2 bases, with 6 bases between. Germline lookup yields CDR1 SGHDT and CDR2 YYEEEE. The CDR3 loop spans 13 amino acids. The CDR3 DNA is TGTGCCAGCAGCTGGGGCGGCAATCAGCCCCAGCATTTT. Translated: CASSWGGNQPQHF.

The CDR3 loop reads CASSPPSTSGRHEQFF. CDR3 coding DNA: TGTGCCAGCTCACCACCCAGTACTAGCGGGAGACATGAGCAGTTCTTC. The rearrangement links TRBV18 to TRBJ2-1; TRBD2 matches 11 bases. The V gene end was trimmed by 0 bases and the J gene end by 8 bases; junction bases not matched to a gene: 6. Germline lookup yields CDR1 KGHSH and CDR2 LQKENI. The CDR3 contains 16 residues.

The chain uses TRBV11-2 and TRBJ2-7; D is possibly TRBD2 (5 bases). CDR3 length: 15 residues. Trimming took off 1 base at V and 0 bases at J, with 10 bases between the two ends. The germline gives CDR1 SGHAT, CDR2 FQNNGV. CDR3 loop: CASSLVEGPSYEQYF. CDR3 in DNA: TGTGCCAGCAGCTTAGTAGAGGGTCCCTCCTACGAGCAGTACTTC. Looking up the rest from reference TRBV11-2 and TRBJ2-7 gives the full variable domain: EAGVAQSPRYKIIEKRQSVAFWCNPISGHATLYWYQQILGQGPKLLIQFQNNGVVDDSQLPKDRFSAERLKGVDSTLKIQPAKLEDSAVYLCASSLVEGPSYEQYFGPGTRLTVT.

The V and J genes are TRBV30 and TRBJ2-7; D unclear. Trimming took 2 bases from V and 2 from J, leaving 10 bases between them. From germline, CDR1 is GTSNPN and CDR2 SVGIG (reference sequence). This CDR3 is built from 13 residues. This CDR3 is CAWSRIDAYEQYF. CDR3 nucleotides: TGTGCCTGGAGTAGAATAGATGCCTACGAGCAGTACTTC.

The chain combines TRBV3-1 (or the pseudogene TRBV3-2) with TRBJ2-1; D possibly corresponds to TRBD1 (6 bases). CDR3 length equals 15 residues. Germline values: CDR1 LGHDT, CDR2 YNNKEL (reference sequence). Deletions cut 0 bases from V and 5 bases from J, with 11 bases between. The CDR3 nucleotides are TGTGCCAGCAGCCAAGATCCGGGACAACACAATGAGCAGTTCTTC. It encodes CASSQDPGQHNEQFF.

The rearrangement links TRBV27 to TRBJ1-1; 7 bases fit TRBD1. The CDR3 is 13 amino acids. The V gene's germline CDR1 is MNHEY and CDR2 SMNVEV (reference sequence). Trimming took 6 bases from V and 3 from J; bases not matched to a gene: 4. CDR3 DNA sequence: TGTGCCAGCAGCTCCGACAGGGACACTGAAGCTTTCTTT. As protein: CASSSDRDTEAFF.

The V gene is TRBV4-1, the J gene TRBJ1-1; tentative D call: TRBD1 (6 bases). V gave up 4 bases and J gave up 9 bases, with 18 bases separating them. The germline gives CDR1 MGHRA, CDR2 YSYEKL. The CDR3 length is 14 residues. The CDR3 sequence is CASSRAGDIRQAFF. The DNA for the CDR3 is TGCGCCAGCAGCCGCGCAGGGGATATACGGCAAGCTTTCTTT.

This clone was counted once. The chain recombines TRBV11-2 with TRBJ2-1; D possibly corresponds to TRBD2 (5 bases). Per the germline V gene, CDR1 is SGHAT and CDR2 is FQNNGV. The CDR3 loop spans 17 amino acids. Deletions cut 5 bases from V and 1 base from J, with 18 bases between. In nucleotides, the CDR3 is TGTGCCAGCAGCCCAAGAGGGTGGGCAGGATCCTACAATGAGCAGTTCTTC. It translates to CASSPRGWAGSYNEQFF.

This clone appeared once. The V and J genes are TRBV19 and TRBJ1-2; maybe TRBD1 (5 bases). The length of the CDR3 is 14 residues. Trimming cost V 7 bases and J 2 bases, with 14 bases left between them. Germline V gene sequence: CDR1 LNHDA, CDR2 SQIVND (reference sequence). The CDR3 nucleotides are TGTGCCAGTACAGGGCAGGTTGGGAACTATGGCTACACCTTC. Its protein is CASTGQVGNYGYTF. The variable domain in full, completed from reference TRBV19 and TRBJ1-2, reads DGGITQSPKYLFRKEGQNVTLSCEQNLNHDAMYWYRQDPGQGLRLIYYSQIVNDFQKGDIAEGYSVSREKKESFPLTVTSAQKNPTAFYLCASTGQVGNYGYTFGSGTRLTVV.

The chain couples TRBV5-4 to TRBJ2-5; the match to TRBD2 covers 13 bases. Germline CDR1 reads SGHNT; CDR2 reads YYREEE (reference sequence). This CDR3 is 17 amino acids long. The trim removed 1 base at V and 1 base at J, leaving 4 bases unmatched. DNA for the CDR3: TGTGCCAGCAGCTTGAGACTAGCGGGGGGCTTCCAAGAGACCCAGTACTTC. This translates into CASSLRLAGGFQETQYF.

The V gene is TRBV5-1, the J gene TRBJ2-1; TRBD2 aligns across 7 bases. The CDR3 has 15 residues. Germline V gene data show CDR1 as SGHRS and CDR2 as YFSETQ. The V and J ends lost 4 bases and 2 bases, in that order; junction bases with no gene match: 6. The CDR3 coding sequence is TGCGCCAGCAGCCCGACAGCGGGACCCTACAATGAGCAGTTCTTC. Translation gives CASSPTAGPYNEQFF.

This chain connects TRBV11-2 to TRBJ2-3, with 12 nucleotides matching TRBD2. With V trimmed by 1 base and J by 6 bases, 8 bases remained unmatched. Germline V gene data show CDR1 as SGHAT and CDR2 as FQNNGV. The CDR3 contains 17 residues. CDR3 in DNA: TGTGCCAGCAGCTTAGGCCTAGCGGGGGGGCCACGGGATACGCAGTATTTT. Residues: CASSLGLAGGPRDTQYF.

A remark on this clone: Other nucleotide sequences from this sample produce the same CDR3. The chain employs TRBV20-1 and TRBJ2-7, with D perhaps matching TRBD2 (6 bases). Germline V CDR1 and CDR2: DFQATT, SNEGSKA (reference sequence). The CDR3 is 12 amino acids. Deletions cut 3 bases from V and 1 base from J, with 7 bases between. The CDR3 loop is CSASSGSYEQYF. In DNA, the CDR3 is TGCAGTGCTAGTAGCGGTTCCTACGAGCAGTACTTC.

The chain is built from TRBV9 and TRBJ2-2; TRBD2 matches 11 bases. Germline V lookup: CDR1 SGDLS, CDR2 YYNGEE. CDR3 length equals 18 residues. V lost 1 base to trimming and J lost 4 bases; unmatched junction nucleotides: 9. The CDR3 DNA follows: TGTGCCAGCAGCGTACTAGCGGGGGGCACTAAGGGCACCGGGGAGCTGTTTTTT. Its translation is CASSVLAGGTKGTGELFF.